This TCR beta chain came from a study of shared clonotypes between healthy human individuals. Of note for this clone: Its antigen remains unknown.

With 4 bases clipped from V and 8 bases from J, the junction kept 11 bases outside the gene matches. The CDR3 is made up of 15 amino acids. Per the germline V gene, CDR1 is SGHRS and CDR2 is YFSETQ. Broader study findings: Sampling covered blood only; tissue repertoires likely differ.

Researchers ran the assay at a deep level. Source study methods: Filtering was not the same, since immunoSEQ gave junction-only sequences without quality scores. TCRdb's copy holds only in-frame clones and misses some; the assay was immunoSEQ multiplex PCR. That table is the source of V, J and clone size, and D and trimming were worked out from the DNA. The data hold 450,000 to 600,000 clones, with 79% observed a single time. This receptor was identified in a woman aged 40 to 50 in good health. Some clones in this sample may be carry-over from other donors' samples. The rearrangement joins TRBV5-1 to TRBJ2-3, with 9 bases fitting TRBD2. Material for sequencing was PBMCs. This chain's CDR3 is CASSPSLAGEGTQYF. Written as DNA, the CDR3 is TGCGCCAGCAGCCCCTCCTTAGCGGGAGAAGGTACGCAGTATTTT.